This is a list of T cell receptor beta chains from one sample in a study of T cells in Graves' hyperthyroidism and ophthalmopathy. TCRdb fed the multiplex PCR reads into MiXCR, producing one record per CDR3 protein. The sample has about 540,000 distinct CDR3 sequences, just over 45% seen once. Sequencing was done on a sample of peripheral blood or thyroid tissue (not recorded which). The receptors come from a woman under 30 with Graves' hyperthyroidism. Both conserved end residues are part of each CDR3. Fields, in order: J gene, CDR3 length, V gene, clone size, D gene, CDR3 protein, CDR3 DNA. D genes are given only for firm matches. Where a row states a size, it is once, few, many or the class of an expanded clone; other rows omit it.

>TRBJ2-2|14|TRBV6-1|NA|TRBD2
CASSAGTITGELFF
TGTGCCAGCAGTGCCGGGACTATCACCGGGGAGCTGTTTTTT
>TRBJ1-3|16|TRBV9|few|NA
CASSVAYRASGNTIYF
TGTGCCAGCAGCGTAGCTTACAGGGCCTCTGGAAACACCATATATTTT
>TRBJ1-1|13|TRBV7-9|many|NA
CASSFGGNTEAFF
TGTGCCAGCAGCTTTGGGGGAAACACTGAAGCTTTCTTT
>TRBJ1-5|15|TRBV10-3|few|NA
CAISEYSQKNQPQHF
TGTGCCATCAGTGAGTACTCTCAGAAAAATCAGCCCCAGCATTTT
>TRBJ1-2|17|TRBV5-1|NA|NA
CASSLAVIGGDNYGYTF
TGCGCCAGCAGCTTGGCCGTAATAGGGGGAGATAACTATGGCTACACCTTC
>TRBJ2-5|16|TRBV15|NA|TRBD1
CATSRDWRQGNQPQYF
TGTGCCACCAGCAGAGATTGGAGACAGGGCAATCAGCCCCAGTACTTC
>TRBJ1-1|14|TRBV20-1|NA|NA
CSASHGFRGTEAFF
TGCAGTGCTAGTCATGGGTTCAGGGGCACTGAAGCTTTCTTT
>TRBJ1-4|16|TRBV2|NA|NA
CASSEVAGAPNEKLFF
TGTGCCAGCAGTGAAGTGGCGGGGGCCCCTAATGAAAAACTGTTTTTT
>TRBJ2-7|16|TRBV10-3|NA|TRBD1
CASSQGQNRGSYEQYF
TGTGCCAGCAGCCAAGGACAGAACAGGGGCTCCTACGAGCAGTACTTC
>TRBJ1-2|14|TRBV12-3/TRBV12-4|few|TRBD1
CASSAGQGLHGYTF
TGTGCCAGCAGTGCGGGACAGGGTCTCCATGGCTACACCTTC
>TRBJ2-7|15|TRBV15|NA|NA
CATSSLGGGSYEQYF
TGTGCCACCAGCTCCCTCGGGGGCGGGAGTTACGAGCAGTACTTC
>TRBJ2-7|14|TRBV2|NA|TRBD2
CASGGLAGATEQYF
TGTGCCAGCGGGGGACTAGCGGGAGCCACCGAGCAGTACTTC
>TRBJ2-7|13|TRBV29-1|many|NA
CSVARGNSYEQYF
TGCAGCGTAGCCAGGGGTAACTCCTACGAGCAGTACTTC
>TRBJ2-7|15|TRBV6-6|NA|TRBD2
CASRYWTSGTYEQYF
TGTGCCAGCAGATACTGGACTAGCGGCACCTACGAGCAGTACTTC
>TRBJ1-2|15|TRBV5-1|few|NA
CASSPTRRENYGYTF
TGCGCCAGCAGCCCGACGAGGAGGGAAAACTATGGCTACACCTTC
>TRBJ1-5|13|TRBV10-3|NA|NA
CAISVGRNQPQHF
TGTGCCATCAGTGTCGGAAGGAATCAGCCCCAGCATTTT
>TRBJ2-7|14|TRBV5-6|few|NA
CASSLGIPSYEQYF
TGTGCCAGCAGCTTGGGCATTCCCTCCTACGAGCAGTACTTC
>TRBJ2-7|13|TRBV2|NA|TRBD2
CASRGLAGLEQYF
TGTGCCAGCAGGGGACTAGCGGGATTGGAGCAGTACTTC
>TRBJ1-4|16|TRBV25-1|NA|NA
CASSKGRIATNEKLFF
TGTGCCAGCTCTAAGGGGAGGATCGCAACTAATGAAAAACTGTTTTTT
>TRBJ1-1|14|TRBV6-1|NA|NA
CASSDRVGGTEAFF
TGTGCCAGCAGTGACAGGGTCGGAGGTACTGAAGCTTTCTTT
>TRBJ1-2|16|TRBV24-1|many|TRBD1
CATSGDRDKGLDGYTF
TGTGCCACCAGTGGGGACAGGGATAAAGGTTTGGATGGCTACACCTTC
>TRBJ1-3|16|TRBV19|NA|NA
CASSTRRHNSGNTIYF
TGTGCCAGTAGTACCCGTCGACATAACTCTGGAAACACCATATATTTT
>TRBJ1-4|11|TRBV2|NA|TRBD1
CASLGGGKLFF
TGTGCCAGCTTAGGGGGCGGGAAACTGTTTTTT
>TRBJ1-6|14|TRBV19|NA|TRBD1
CASRTGTANSPLHF
TGTGCCAGTAGAACCGGGACAGCTAATTCACCCCTCCACTTT
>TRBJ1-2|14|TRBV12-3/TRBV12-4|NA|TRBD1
CASSLGGTAIGYTF
TGTGCCAGCAGTTTAGGAGGGACAGCGATCGGCTACACCTTC
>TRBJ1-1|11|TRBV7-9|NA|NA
CASSQGTRAFF
TGTGCCAGCAGCCAGGGAACTCGAGCTTTCTTT
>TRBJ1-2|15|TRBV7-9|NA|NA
CASSPREGPIYGYTF
TGTGCCAGCAGCCCCCGGGAGGGGCCGATCTATGGCTACACCTTC
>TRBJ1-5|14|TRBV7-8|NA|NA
CASSLAGFGQPQHF
TGTGCCAGCAGCTTAGCGGGGTTCGGTCAGCCCCAGCATTTT
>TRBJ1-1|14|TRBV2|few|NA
CASKGRPLNTEAFF
TGTGCCAGCAAGGGTCGGCCATTAAACACTGAAGCTTTCTTT
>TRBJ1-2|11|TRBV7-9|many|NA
CASSRVYGYTF
TGTGCCAGCAGCCGGGTTTATGGCTACACCTTC
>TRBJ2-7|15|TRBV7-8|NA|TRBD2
CASSSQREGNYEQYF
TGTGCCAGCAGCTCCCAGCGGGAGGGGAACTACGAGCAGTACTTC
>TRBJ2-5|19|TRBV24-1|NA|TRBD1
CATPPRTGVFRGTQETQYF
TGTGCCACCCCTCCTAGGACAGGGGTCTTCAGAGGGACCCAAGAGACCCAGTACTTC
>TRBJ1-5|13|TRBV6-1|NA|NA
CASRSRSNQPQHF
TGTGCCAGCAGGAGCAGGAGCAATCAGCCCCAGCATTTT